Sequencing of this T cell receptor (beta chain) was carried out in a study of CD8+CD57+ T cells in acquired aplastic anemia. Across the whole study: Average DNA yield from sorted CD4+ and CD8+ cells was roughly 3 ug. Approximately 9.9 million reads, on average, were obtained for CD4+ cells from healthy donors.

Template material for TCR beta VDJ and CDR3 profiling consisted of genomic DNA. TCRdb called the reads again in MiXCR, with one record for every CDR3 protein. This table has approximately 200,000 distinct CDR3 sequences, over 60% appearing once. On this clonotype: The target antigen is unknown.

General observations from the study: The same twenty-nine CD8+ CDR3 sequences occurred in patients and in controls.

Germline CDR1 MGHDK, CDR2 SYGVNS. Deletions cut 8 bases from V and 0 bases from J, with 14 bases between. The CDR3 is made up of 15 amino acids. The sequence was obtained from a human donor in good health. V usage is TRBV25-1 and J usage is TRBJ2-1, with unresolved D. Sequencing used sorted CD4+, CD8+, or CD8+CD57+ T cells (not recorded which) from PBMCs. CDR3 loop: CASQTERSSYNEQFF. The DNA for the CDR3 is TGTGCCAGCCAAACTGAAAGGAGCTCCTACAATGAGCAGTTCTTC.